Listed here are 7 T cell receptor beta chains from one sample, sequenced in a study of blood T cells in healthy people across ages. Using a J-beta primer mix together with a sample-barcoded 5' primer, a second PCR was run for roughly 6 to 12 cycles. TCRdb re-called the 5' RACE reads through MiXCR, storing one row per CDR3 protein. The sample has roughly 2 million distinct CDR3 sequences; 40% to 55% are singletons. The material sequenced was blood. Receptors originate from a middle-aged woman in good health.

The gene calls are TRBV7-2 and TRBJ1-2, with TRBD1 identical over 9 bases. The CDR3 consists of 16 residues. Germline CDR1 reads SGHTA; CDR2 reads FQGNSA. Unmatched junction bases numbered 10, after V lost 1 base and J lost 7 bases. CDR3 coding DNA: TGTGCCAGCAGCTTAGTGACACAGGGGGCTGGCTCTGGCTACACCTTC. Its protein product is CASSLVTQGAGSGYTF.

The rearrangement uses TRBV5-1 and TRBJ2-6; no definite D call. Germline CDR1 SGHRS, CDR2 YFSETQ. The CDR3 sequence is 16 residues long. Trimming removed 0 bases from V and 0 bases from J, with 7 bases in between. In DNA form, the CDR3 reads TGCGCCAGCAGCTTGGGGCTGCCCTCTGGGGCCAACGTCCTGACTTTC. Residues: CASSLGLPSGANVLTF. The full variable domain, rest sourced from reference TRBV5-1 and TRBJ2-6, is KAGVTQTPRYLIKTRGQQVTLSCSPISGHRSVSWYQQTPGQGLQFLFEYFSETQRNKGNFPGRFSGRQFSNSRSEMNVSTLELGDSALYLCASSLGLPSGANVLTFGAGSRLTVL.

A remark on this clonotype: A much more abundant neighbour one base away suggests this may be a read error. This chain uses TRBV6-2 or TRBV6-3 with TRBJ2-5, with a tentative D call TRBD1 (5 bases). The CDR3 spans 12 residues. The germline V gene encodes CDR1 MNHEY and CDR2 SVGEGT. CDR3 loop: CAGSSRAETQYF. CDR3 coding DNA: TGTGCCGGCAGTTCCAGGGCAGAGACCCAGTACTTC.

The chain has TRBV20-1 and TRBJ2-1, with TRBD1 identical over 8 bases. V lost 6 bases, J lost 1 base, and 11 bases stayed unmatched. Germline V lookup: CDR1 DFQATT, CDR2 SNEGSKA (reference sequence). The CDR3 sequence is 16 residues long. The CDR3, as DNA: TGCAGTGCAACTCCCCTGCAGGGGGCGTCCTACAATGAGCAGTTCTTC. Amino acids: CSATPLQGASYNEQFF.

The table lists this clonotype with a few counts. The chain couples TRBV6-5 to TRBJ2-7; 10 bases map to TRBD2. The germline V gene encodes CDR1 MNHEY and CDR2 SVGAGI. The junction had 10 bases not matched to a gene; V was cut back by 6 bases and J by 2 bases. The CDR3 length is 16 residues. CDR3 sequence: CASRAVLAGATYEQYF. The DNA for the CDR3 is TGTGCCAGCAGGGCAGTTCTAGCGGGGGCGACCTACGAGCAGTACTTC.

The chain employs TRBV14 and TRBJ1-4, with a possible D match to TRBD1 (5 bases). The CDR3 length is 16 residues. Germline V gene data show CDR1 as SGHDN and CDR2 as FVKESK. Trimming stripped 3 bases from V and 4 bases from J, with 15 bases between. The CDR3 DNA follows: TGTGCCAGCAGCCAGGTTCGGGACGGCCGTAATGAAAAACTGTTTTTT. Encoded protein: CASSQVRDGRNEKLFF.

The rearrangement links TRBV7-8 to TRBJ1-5; TRBD1 matches 9 bases. The V and J ends lost 8 bases and 7 bases, in that order; junction bases with no gene match: 18. The CDR3 contains 17 residues. Germline lookup yields CDR1 SGHVS and CDR2 FQNEAQ. CDR3 coding DNA: TGTGCCAGCGGAGACTTACCGGGACAGGGCCTGGGGCAGCCCCAGCATTTT. Amino acids: CASGDLPGQGLGQPQHF.